This passage covers 21 T cell receptor beta chains from one sample sequenced in a study of shared clonotypes between healthy human individuals. TCRdb's copy holds only in-frame clones and misses some; the assay was immunoSEQ multiplex PCR. This sample carries roughly 2.5 million clones, approximately 94% of them seen once, and the ten largest clones take roughly 0.14%. Sequenced sample: naive CD4+ T cells sorted from blood. Subset defined: CD45RA+ positively selected. The receptors originated from a man aged 18 to 35 in good health.

This clone was seen just once. At the DNA level, this CDR3 is encoded by other sequences in the same sample as well. The gene calls are TRBV9 and TRBJ2-1, with TRBD2 matching over 7 bases. Germline assignment: CDR1 SGDLS and CDR2 YYNGEE. The CDR3 extends over 15 amino acids. Trimming took 2 bases from V and 3 from J; bases not matched to a gene: 5. The CDR3 bases are TGTGCCAGCAGCGTGGCTAGCGGACACTACAATGAGCAGTTCTTC. Amino acid sequence: CASSVASGHYNEQFF.

This chain joins TRBV11-2 and TRBJ2-5; D may match TRBD1 or TRBD2 (7 bases each). V shed 5 bases and J shed 4 bases, with 23 bases lying between them. Germline loops: CDR1 SGHAT, CDR2 FQNNGV. CDR3 size: 17 residues. The CDR3 sequence is CASSDLRGGRERETQYF. The CDR3 DNA follows: TGTGCCAGCAGCGACCTCAGGGGGGGGAGAGAAAGAGAGACCCAGTACTTC.

For this clone: This sample includes further DNA sequences coding for the same CDR3. The J gene is TRBJ2-5, the V gene TRBV5-4, with no clear D. The CDR3 runs 13 residues. Looked up from germline, CDR1 is SGHNT and CDR2 is YYREEE (reference sequence). With 1 base removed from V and 2 bases from J, the gap between germline ends came to 6 bases. The CDR3 nucleotides read TGTGCCAGCAGCTTGACTTTACAAGAGACCCAGTACTTC. Encoded protein: CASSLTLQETQYF.

The V and J genes are TRBV5-4 and TRBJ1-5, with 7 bases that match TRBD1. The CDR3 consists of 15 residues. In germline, CDR1 is SGHNT, CDR2 YYREEE (reference sequence). The V and J ends lost 0 bases and 2 bases, in that order; junction bases with no gene match: 2. The CDR3 DNA reads TGTGCCAGCAGCTTGGCTGGGACAGGCAATCAGCCCCAGCATTTT. It codes for CASSLAGTGNQPQHF.

In this sample, this clone turned up once. CDR3 in amino acids: CASRNPISGANYGYTF. The CDR3 coding sequence is TGTGCCAGCAGGAACCCCATTTCTGGAGCTAACTATGGCTACACCTTC. This chain joins TRBV6-6 and TRBJ1-2, with D unclear. Germline V CDR1 and CDR2: MNHNY, SVGAGI (reference sequence). V dropped 6 bases and J dropped 0 bases, with 17 bases sitting between them. The CDR3 covers 16 residues.

The chain's CDR3 is CASSEARTSGNNEQFF. In DNA form, the CDR3 reads TGTGCCAGCAGTGAAGCGAGGACTAGCGGGAACAATGAGCAGTTCTTC. The chain is built from TRBV2 and TRBJ2-1; 12 bases map to TRBD2. This CDR3 is 16 amino acids long. Germline V gene sequence: CDR1 SNHLY, CDR2 FYNNEI. Trimming at V came to 0 bases and at J to 5 bases, leaving 2 bases not matched to a gene.

The J gene is TRBJ1-3, the V gene TRBV18; D is unresolved. The length of the CDR3 is 16 residues. The germline gives CDR1 KGHSH, CDR2 LQKENI. V was trimmed by 3 bases and J by 0 bases, leaving 12 bases between them. The CDR3 nucleotides are TGTGCCAGCTCACCGGCATCGGTTCCCTCTGGAAACACCATATATTTT. Its translation: CASSPASVPSGNTIYF.

Turning to this clone: The same CDR3 can be traced to other DNA sequences in this sample. The chain carries TRBV11-2 and TRBJ2-7, with D unresolved. Germline CDR1 is SGHAT and CDR2 is FQNNGV. V was trimmed by 2 bases and J by 7 bases, leaving 6 bases between them. CDR3 length: 11 amino acids. The CDR3 bases are TGTGCCAGCAGCTTACTGGGAGAGCAGTACTTC. It codes for CASSLLGEQYF.

The gene calls are TRBV11-3 and TRBJ2-1; D gene unclear. Germline V CDR1 and CDR2: SGHNT, YENEEA. CDR3 size: 16 residues. V shed 6 bases and J shed 3 bases, with 18 bases lying between them. The CDR3 is CASSSDSPPLYNEQFF. The CDR3 bases are TGTGCCAGCAGTTCCGACTCCCCCCCCCTCTACAATGAGCAGTTCTTC.

As to this clone: Other DNA sequences in the sample encode the same CDR3. V usage is TRBV19 and J usage is TRBJ1-5; D is ambiguous. The germline V gene has CDR1 LNHDA and CDR2 SQIVND (reference sequence). The V end was cut by 2 bases, the J end by 0 bases, with 2 bases between. The CDR3 totals 13 residues. CDR3 coding DNA: TGTGCCAGTAGTATATCTAGCAATCAGCCCCAGCATTTT. Amino acid sequence: CASSISSNQPQHF.

In its sample, this clone was seen once. This chain's CDR3 is CASSGRSRGKLFF. The CDR3 region has the DNA TGTGCCAGCAGCGGTCGATCCAGGGGTAAACTGTTTTTT. The V and J genes are TRBV7-9 and TRBJ1-4, with D perhaps TRBD1 (6 bases). CDR3 length: 13 residues. V lost 5 bases and J lost 11, with 15 bases in between. CDR1 and CDR2 (germline): SEHNR, FQNEAQ (reference sequence).

The chain links TRBV5-1 to TRBJ2-7; D not resolved. The CDR3 runs to 15 residues. V was pared by 0 bases and J by 3 bases, with 13 bases between. CDR1 SGHRS and CDR2 YFSETQ come from the germline V gene. CDR3: CASSLDPINNYEQYF. CDR3 in DNA: TGCGCCAGCAGCTTGGATCCGATAAATAACTACGAGCAGTACTTC.

The genes are TRBV19 and TRBJ1-4; 8 bases are a match to TRBD1. The V gene's germline CDR1 is LNHDA and CDR2 SQIVND (reference sequence). This CDR3 is 17 amino acids long. J gave up 0 bases and V 4 bases, and 7 bases lay outside the gene matches. CDR3 protein: CASSTGTGAATNEKLFF. Written as DNA, the CDR3 is TGTGCCAGTAGTACCGGGACAGGCGCCGCAACTAATGAAAAACTGTTTTTT.

The rearrangement joins TRBV28 to TRBJ2-3; tentatively, D is TRBD1 or TRBD2 (7 bases each). Deletions cut 2 bases from V and 6 bases from J, with 15 bases between. The germline V gene has CDR1 MDHEN and CDR2 SYDVKM. This CDR3 region has 15 residues. Here the CDR3 DNA reads TGTGCCAGCAGTTTAAGGGGGCGGGGGTCGGATACGCAGTATTTT. Its protein product is CASSLRGRGSDTQYF.

This chain joins TRBV11-3 and TRBJ2-7; 8 nucleotides align to TRBD2. The length of the CDR3 is 15 residues. CDR1 is SGHNT, CDR2 YENEEA, per germline. V shed 10 bases and J 6 bases; nucleotides not matched to a gene: 17. This CDR3 reads CATPGVRGVRCEQYF. The DNA of the CDR3 is TGTGCCACCCCGGGTGTGCGGGGGGTCCGTTGCGAGCAGTACTTC. The whole variable domain, remainder taken from reference TRBV11-3 and TRBJ2-7, is EAGVVQSPRYKIIEKKQPVAFWCNPISGHNTLYWYLQNLGQGPELLIRYENEEAVDDSQLPKDRFSAERLKGVDSTLKIQPAELGDSAVYLCATPGVRGVRCEQYFGPGTRLTVT.

J is TRBJ1-6 and V is TRBV30; the D gene is possibly TRBD1 (5 bases). The CDR3 is 13 amino acids. The germline CDR1 and CDR2 sequences are GTSNPN and SVGIG (reference sequence). V was trimmed by 3 bases and J by 11 bases, leaving 14 bases between them. The CDR3 sequence: CAWRRGASAPLHF. CDR3 sequence (DNA): TGTGCCTGGAGAAGGGGAGCTTCGGCACCCCTCCACTTT.

The chain has TRBV27 and TRBJ1-6; 7 bases align to TRBD1. The germline gives CDR1 MNHEY, CDR2 SMNVEV (reference sequence). With 3 bases clipped from V and 8 bases from J, the junction kept 7 bases outside the gene matches. This CDR3 contains 15 residues. The CDR3 reads CASSFSGTVHSPLHF. The DNA for the CDR3 is TGTGCCAGCAGTTTCTCCGGGACAGTTCATTCACCCCTCCACTTT.

The chain uses TRBV29-1 and TRBJ2-7, with TRBD1 as a possible D gene (6 bases). V gave up 0 bases and J gave up 8 bases, with 14 bases separating them. The CDR3 is 13 amino acids. The V gene's germline CDR1 is SQVTM and CDR2 ANQGSEA. The CDR3 is CSVEEGAPHKQYF. The CDR3 DNA reads as TGCAGCGTTGAAGAGGGGGCCCCTCACAAGCAGTACTTC.

The chain joins TRBV5-1 to TRBJ2-2; the D is unclear. This CDR3 comprises 15 residues. V was clipped by 0 bases and J by 4 bases, with 10 bases between them. Germline V gene data show CDR1 as SGHRS and CDR2 as YFSETQ. CDR3 sequence (DNA): TGCGCCAGCAGCTTGGAGGGAATCGGCACCGGGGAGCTGTTTTTT. Protein: CASSLEGIGTGELFF.

Remarks on this clone: The same CDR3 also results from other DNA sequences found in this sample. The chain combines TRBV10-3 with TRBJ2-6; no clear D. Trimming left V 0 bases short and J 4 bases short, with 4 bases between. This CDR3 contains 14 residues. CDR1 and CDR2 from the germline V gene are ENHRY and SYGVKD. In DNA form, the CDR3 reads TGTGCCATCAGTGAGTCGGGCGGGGCCAACGTCCTGACTTTC. Its translation is CAISESGGANVLTF.

The genes are TRBV5-5 and TRBJ2-7; D not resolved. This CDR3 is built from 14 residues. Trimming cost V 1 base and J 0 bases, with 8 bases left between them. Per the germline V gene, CDR1 is SGHKS and CDR2 is YYEKEE (reference sequence). CDR3 sequence (DNA): TGTGCCAGCAGCTTGAGTCCGAACTCCTACGAGCAGTACTTC. It encodes CASSLSPNSYEQYF.